The rows below give T cell receptor beta chains drawn from one sample of a study of long-term antiretroviral therapy in people with HIV. The data were produced by immunoSEQ multiplex PCR, yet TCRdb's version contains in-frame clones alone and is incomplete. This sample yields some 26,000 clones, of which 75% to 90% are seen a single time; approximately 15% belongs to the top ten. This specimen consisted of unsorted PBMCs, obtained 2.9 years after starting antiretroviral therapy. The receptors were gathered from a middle-aged man with HIV. CDR3s include the opening cysteine and the closing phenylalanine or tryptophan. Fields, in order: J gene, CDR3 length, V gene, CDR3 protein.

j_call: TRBJ1-2
cdr3_length: 14
v_call: TRBV7-9
cdr3_aa: CASRRPAKNYGYTF

j_call: TRBJ2-5
cdr3_length: 16
v_call: TRBV6-5
cdr3_aa: CASSFEAGGVRETQYF

j_call: TRBJ2-7
cdr3_length: 13
v_call: TRBV7-3
cdr3_aa: CASSLGPSYEQYF

j_call: TRBJ2-6
cdr3_length: 17
v_call: TRBV19
cdr3_aa: CASSIGQATSGANVLTF

j_call: TRBJ1-2
cdr3_length: 15
v_call: TRBV11-2
cdr3_aa: CASSSTTGGNYGYTF

j_call: TRBJ1-2
cdr3_length: 17
v_call: TRBV2
cdr3_aa: CASSGFRISGLNYGYTF

j_call: TRBJ1-1
cdr3_length: 19
v_call: TRBV28
cdr3_aa: CASIPALVWGGRSTREAFF

j_call: TRBJ2-2
cdr3_length: 14
v_call: TRBV6-5
cdr3_aa: CASSTQGGGGELFF

j_call: TRBJ2-2
cdr3_length: 12
v_call: TRBV7-2
cdr3_aa: CASSLGHGELFF

j_call: TRBJ1-1
cdr3_length: 15
v_call: TRBV6-5
cdr3_aa: CASSYSASQNTEAFF

j_call: TRBJ1-1
cdr3_length: 16
v_call: TRBV2
cdr3_aa: CASTFSPTGANTEAFF

j_call: TRBJ2-1
cdr3_length: 15
v_call: TRBV14
cdr3_aa: CASSYDRVRNNEQFF

j_call: TRBJ1-1
cdr3_length: 15
v_call: TRBV6-1
cdr3_aa: CASSGLGALNTEAFF

j_call: TRBJ1-3
cdr3_length: 13
v_call: TRBV5-1
cdr3_aa: CASSTDAGNTIYF

j_call: TRBJ2-7
cdr3_length: 14
v_call: TRBV7-9
cdr3_aa: CASSLGKGSYEQYF

j_call: TRBJ1-2
cdr3_length: 13
v_call: TRBV6-6
cdr3_aa: CASRLDLNYGYTF

j_call: TRBJ1-1
cdr3_length: 14
v_call: TRBV6-6
cdr3_aa: CASSYSRGDTEAFF

j_call: TRBJ2-7
cdr3_length: 12
v_call: TRBV10-2
cdr3_aa: CASSESGYEQYF

j_call: TRBJ1-1
cdr3_length: 13
v_call: TRBV2
cdr3_aa: CASTGEMNTEAFF

j_call: TRBJ1-1
cdr3_length: 14
v_call: TRBV19
cdr3_aa: CASSPRGPLTEAFF

j_call: TRBJ2-5
cdr3_length: 15
v_call: TRBV10-3
cdr3_aa: CAISDDRAGRETQYF

j_call: TRBJ2-7
cdr3_length: 12
v_call: TRBV28
cdr3_aa: CASRTGVHEQYF

j_call: TRBJ1-6
cdr3_length: 15
v_call: TRBV27
cdr3_aa: CASRLTGPYNSPLHF

j_call: TRBJ1-2
cdr3_length: 19
v_call: TRBV5-1
cdr3_aa: CASSLAPPDRVQFFYGYTF

j_call: TRBJ2-5
cdr3_length: 16
v_call: TRBV19
cdr3_aa: CASSSSHRGRTETQYF

j_call: TRBJ1-5
cdr3_length: 13
v_call: TRBV18
cdr3_aa: CASAGTGDQPQHF

j_call: TRBJ2-1
cdr3_length: 13
v_call: TRBV5-6
cdr3_aa: CASSLTPYNEQFF

j_call: TRBJ2-3
cdr3_length: 11
v_call: TRBV19
cdr3_aa: CASSKEDTQYF

j_call: TRBJ1-1
cdr3_length: 14
v_call: TRBV28
cdr3_aa: CASSLRAMNTEAFF

j_call: TRBJ2-6
cdr3_length: 17
v_call: TRBV5-6
cdr3_aa: CASALRAGVSGANVLTF

j_call: TRBJ2-7
cdr3_length: 13
v_call: TRBV10-2
cdr3_aa: CASSEQGAYEQYF

j_call: TRBJ2-5
cdr3_length: 14
v_call: TRBV7-2
cdr3_aa: CASSSDRGTETQYF

j_call: TRBJ2-7
cdr3_length: 15
v_call: TRBV5-6
cdr3_aa: CASSLPGPNLYEQYF

j_call: TRBJ2-7
cdr3_length: 15
v_call: TRBV7-3
cdr3_aa: CASSLSGVGGYEQYF

j_call: TRBJ1-2
cdr3_length: 16
v_call: TRBV14
cdr3_aa: CASSQDQIGDFYGYTF

j_call: TRBJ1-1
cdr3_length: 14
v_call: TRBV6-6
cdr3_aa: CASSSGEVNTEAFF

j_call: TRBJ1-2
cdr3_length: 15
v_call: TRBV5-5
cdr3_aa: CASSSRTGGNYGYTF